This T cell receptor beta chain is drawn from a study of shared clonotypes between healthy human individuals. At the level of the study: A donor's plate count was three for CD4 naive and three for CD4 memory; CD8 naive had two and CD8 memory one.

CD45RO-negative, CCR7-selected cells formed the naive CD8 fraction, which excluded terminally differentiated effector memory CD45RA+ cells. Regarding this clone: Antigen unknown.

Study-level findings and limits: A handful of donors had around 5.2% of their naive CD4 clonotypes in common.

Germline values: CDR1 LGHNA, CDR2 YNFKEQ. Trimming took off 0 bases at V and 4 bases at J, with 15 bases between the two ends. The CDR3 is 16 residues long. The sorted-subset replicate PCRs were given 150 to 250 ng DNA, which is about 30,000 T cell genomes. Method: immunoSEQ multiplex PCR; TCRdb's copy keeps in-frame clones and lacks some. In the table there are about 2.1 million clones, about 93% of which are singletons. This sequence joins TRBV4-2 and TRBJ2-5; a possible D gene is TRBD2 (5 bases). Sequenced material: naive CD8+ T cells from PBMCs. The TCR was taken from a young man in good health. Some clones in this sample may be carry-over from other donors' samples. CDR3 bases: TGTGCCAGCAGCCAAGATGGTGGGAGTCTAAGAGAGACCCAGTACTTC. This gives the protein CASSQDGGSLRETQYF.